These 32 T cell receptor beta chains were sequenced from one sample in a study of blood T cell repertoires in COVID-19 (TCRdb year 2020). The library was generated by the immunoSEQ multiplex PCR assay. TCRdb took over this immuneACCESS table, retaining in-frame rearrangements with V and J assigned. Such tables are incomplete; in checked studies, under half of the missing clones stem from an unresolved V gene, and the remainder is unexplained. The sample table holds 87,000 or so clones, of which approximately 89% were seen once. The ten most abundant clones make up approximately 7.4% of the sample. The sequenced sample consisted of peripheral blood. All receptors derive from a human donor with acute or convalescent COVID-19. The donor label of this sample is uncertain.

This clone was seen once. The J gene is TRBJ2-1, the V gene TRBV10-1, with D unresolved. The CDR3 totals 10 residues. V shed 11 bases and J shed 7 bases, with 9 bases lying between them. CDR1 is WNHNN and CDR2 is SYGVQD in the germline V gene (reference sequence). CDR3 in amino acids: CARGANEQFF. CDR3 nucleotides: TGCGCCCGCGGCGCGAATGAGCAGTTCTTC.

The chain carries TRBV7-2 and TRBJ2-5; 8 bases agree with TRBD1. The germline gives CDR1 SGHTA, CDR2 FQGNSA. CDR3 length equals 18 residues. With V trimmed by 2 bases and J by 0 bases, 11 bases remained unmatched. Here the CDR3 reads CASSLLGLTGVYQETQYF. DNA for the CDR3: TGTGCCAGCAGCTTATTGGGATTGACAGGGGTGTACCAAGAGACCCAGTACTTC.

This chain links TRBV6-1 with TRBJ1-4, with 9 bases that match TRBD1. Per the germline V gene, CDR1 is MNHNS and CDR2 is SASEGT. The CDR3 consists of 14 residues. Trimming removed 3 bases from V and 10 bases from J; junction bases left unmatched: 6. The CDR3 protein is CASSDETGGGKLFF. CDR3 in DNA: TGTGCCAGCAGTGATGAGACAGGGGGTGGAAAACTGTTTTTT.

V and J are TRBV2 and TRBJ2-1, with 7 nucleotides matching TRBD2. There are 15 residues in the CDR3. Trimming took 8 bases from V and 2 from J; bases not matched to a gene: 9. Germline lookup yields CDR1 SNHLY and CDR2 FYNNEI. For the CDR3, the DNA is TGTGCCAGCTCAAACGCCGGACTAGCCTACAATGAGCAGTTCTTC. It codes for CASSNAGLAYNEQFF. Full variable domain (rest looked up from reference TRBV2 and TRBJ2-1): EPEVTQTPSHQVTQMGQEVILRCVPISNHLYFYWYRQILGQKVEFLVSFYNNEISEKSEIFDDQFSVERPDGSNFTLKIRSTKLEDSAMYFCASSNAGLAYNEQFFGPGTRLTVL.

This chain joins TRBV9 and TRBJ2-5, with 8 positions matching TRBD1. In germline, CDR1 is SGDLS, CDR2 YYNGEE. V gave up 3 bases and J gave up 5 bases; unmatched junction bases: 6. CDR3 length: 14 amino acids. The CDR3 protein is CASSAGQGWETQYF. CDR3 bases: TGTGCCAGCAGCGCCGGACAGGGTTGGGAGACCCAGTACTTC.

The chain joins TRBV9 to TRBJ1-4, with TRBD1 identical over 7 bases. After removal of 4 bases from V and 1 base from J, the junction contained 1 base not matched to a gene. The CDR3 is made up of 14 amino acids. Germline V lookup: CDR1 SGDLS, CDR2 YYNGEE. CDR3 DNA: TGTGCCAGCAGCCCAGGGGGAACTAATGAAAAACTGTTTTTT. Translating gives CASSPGGTNEKLFF.

This chain joins TRBV6-6 and TRBJ2-3; TRBD2 might be the D (7 bases). Trimming shortened V by 2 bases and J by 4 bases, and 16 bases separated the two germline ends. The CDR3 is made up of 16 amino acids. Germline V gives CDR1 MNHNY, CDR2 SVGAGI (reference sequence). As DNA, the CDR3 is TGTGCCAGCAGTTACACGGGGGGCAGGGCGGCAGATACGCAGTATTTT. It encodes CASSYTGGRAADTQYF.

For the CDR3, the DNA is TGTGCCAGCAGGGCGAGCTTACAGGGAAATGAGCAGTTCTTC. Translating gives CASRASLQGNEQFF. V and J are TRBV25-1 and TRBJ2-1; D might be TRBD1 (6 bases). Germline CDR1 and CDR2: MGHDK and SYGVNS. The CDR3 is made up of 14 amino acids. Trimming removed 6 bases from V and 7 bases from J, with 16 bases in between.

The V gene is TRBV13, the J gene TRBJ2-3, with D tentatively TRBD1 (6 bases). Germline loops: CDR1 PRHDT, CDR2 FYEKMQ (reference sequence). V was pared by 1 base and J by 4 bases, with 15 bases between. The CDR3 loop spans 16 amino acids. Written as DNA, the CDR3 is TGTGCCAGCAGCTTAGCACCAGGGGTTCTCGCAGATACGCAGTATTTT. Protein: CASSLAPGVLADTQYF. The variable domain in full, completed from reference TRBV13 and TRBJ2-3, reads AAGVIQSPRHLIKEKRETATLKCYPIPRHDTVYWYQQGPGQDPQFLISFYEKMQSDKGSIPDRFSAQQFSDYHSELNMSSLELGDSALYFCASSLAPGVLADTQYFGPGTRLTVL.

J is TRBJ2-5 and V is TRBV4-2; 12 bases fit TRBD2. J was trimmed by 7 bases and V by 2 bases; bases with no gene match: 11. The CDR3 consists of 17 residues. Germline V gives CDR1 LGHNA, CDR2 YNFKEQ. The CDR3 region has the DNA TGTGCCAGCAGCCAACCACCCCTAGCGGGGGGGCCCGGGACCCAGTACTTC. This sequence encodes CASSQPPLAGGPGTQYF.

The rearrangement joins TRBV27 to TRBJ1-1; D is ambiguous. Germline V gene lookup returns CDR1 MNHEY and CDR2 SMNVEV (reference sequence). The CDR3 has 14 residues. With 2 bases removed from V and 4 bases from J, the gap between germline ends came to 11 bases. The CDR3 here is CASSLRGYITEAFF. CDR3 bases: TGTGCCAGCAGTTTACGGGGTTATATCACTGAAGCTTTCTTT.

This clone was seen once. V usage is TRBV18 and J usage is TRBJ2-5; D may be TRBD2 (5 bases). V lost 5 bases and J lost 0, with 13 bases in between. This CDR3 comprises 15 residues. Germline V CDR1 and CDR2: KGHSH, LQKENI. The CDR3 DNA follows: TGTGCCAGCTCATTCTTAGCGAGCAACCAAGAGACCCAGTACTTC. It specifies CASSFLASNQETQYF.

The V and J genes are TRBV12-3 or TRBV12-4 and TRBJ1-5; D unresolved. This CDR3 spans 13 amino acids. Trimming cost V 3 bases and J 5 bases, with 8 bases left between them. The CDR3 loop reads CASSFRGDQPQHF. In DNA, the CDR3 is TGTGCCAGCAGTTTTCGAGGAGATCAGCCCCAGCATTTT.

The chain combines TRBV4-2 with TRBJ2-4; TRBD2 aligns across 7 bases. The CDR3 is 17 amino acids. Germline V gene lookup returns CDR1 LGHNA and CDR2 YNFKEQ. After removal of 2 bases from V and 5 bases from J, the junction contained 12 bases not matched to a gene. CDR3 in amino acids: CASSQSAGGVVQNIQYF. CDR3 nucleotides: TGTGCCAGCAGCCAAAGTGCTGGGGGGGTTGTACAAAACATTCAGTACTTC.

The sample holds a few counts of this clone. The chain couples TRBV2 to TRBJ2-5, with 8 bases identical to TRBD2. In germline, CDR1 is SNHLY, CDR2 FYNNEI. This CDR3 is 12 amino acids long. V was clipped by 11 bases and J by 5 bases; unmatched bases: 7. The CDR3 bases are TGTGCCGGACGGGGGGGAGGGGAGACCCAGTACTTC. As protein: CAGRGGGETQYF.

This chain joins TRBV5-4 and TRBJ1-2, with TRBD1 matching over 9 bases. The length of the CDR3 is 17 residues. CDR1 is SGHNT and CDR2 is YYREEE in the germline V gene (reference sequence). With 4 bases clipped from V and 5 bases from J, the junction kept 15 bases outside the gene matches. The CDR3 spells CASSPGQGGLVGYGYTF. The CDR3, as DNA: TGTGCCAGCAGCCCGGGACAGGGCGGACTGGTGGGGTATGGCTACACCTTC.

The V call is TRBV6-1, the J call TRBJ2-3, with D tentatively TRBD1 (6 bases). V lost 0 bases and J 0 bases, leaving 16 bases between the germline ends. Germline V gene sequence: CDR1 MNHNS, CDR2 SASEGT. The CDR3 is made up of 18 amino acids. CDR3 coding DNA: TGTGCCAGCAGTGAAGCGCTTCCGACAGGCTGGAGCACAGATACGCAGTATTTT. Amino acids: CASSEALPTGWSTDTQYF.

The J gene is TRBJ1-1, the V gene TRBV7-2; TRBD1 might be the D (6 bases). The ends were cut back, 5 bases at V and 0 bases at J, with 7 bases in the middle. The CDR3 has 13 amino acids. The germline V gene encodes CDR1 SGHTA and CDR2 FQGNSA. The CDR3 nucleotides read TGTGCCAGCAGCAGACAGGTGAACACTGAAGCTTTCTTT. Translated, it gives CASSRQVNTEAFF.

As DNA, the CDR3 is TGTGCCAGCAGCTTGTTAGCGGGGGAGCAGTTCTTC. This translates into CASSLLAGEQFF. This rearrangement joins TRBV11-3 to TRBJ2-1; 8 bases agree with TRBD2. The CDR3 is made up of 12 amino acids. Germline V gene sequence: CDR1 SGHNT, CDR2 YENEEA. The junction had 2 bases not matched to a gene; V was cut back by 3 bases and J by 10 bases.

The chain couples TRBV15 to TRBJ1-2; TRBD1 might be the D (5 bases). The CDR3 runs to 14 residues. Trimming stripped 1 base from V and 3 bases from J, with 9 bases between. Germline V gene sequence: CDR1 LNHNV, CDR2 YYDKDF (reference sequence). In DNA, the CDR3 is TGTGCCACCAGCAGAGGGGGCTGGGACTATGGCTACACCTTC. It yields the protein CATSRGGWDYGYTF.

The V call is TRBV7-2, the J call TRBJ2-1, with 8 bases lining up with TRBD2. The V segment lost 6 bases and the J segment 9 bases; nucleotides outside the gene matches: 13. Germline-derived CDR1 and CDR2 are SGHTA and FQGNSA. The CDR3 covers 15 residues. This chain's CDR3 is CASRSTGTSSGEQFF. DNA for the CDR3: TGTGCCAGCAGATCCACCGGGACTAGTTCAGGTGAGCAGTTCTTC.

The J gene is TRBJ2-1, the V gene TRBV19; 9 bases agree with TRBD2. The CDR3 is 15 amino acids. Germline V gene lookup returns CDR1 LNHDA and CDR2 SQIVND (reference sequence). V dropped 3 bases and J dropped 8; count of bases not matched to a gene: 8. The CDR3 sequence: CASSIGSGGPHEQFF. In DNA form, the CDR3 reads TGTGCCAGTAGTATCGGGAGCGGGGGGCCCCATGAGCAGTTCTTC.

J is TRBJ1-3 and V is TRBV7-6, with D possibly being TRBD1 (6 bases). V dropped 0 bases and J dropped 0 bases, with 9 bases sitting between them. The CDR3 contains 16 residues. Germline V CDR1 and CDR2: SGHVS, FNYEAQ. The CDR3 nucleotides read TGTGCCAGCAGCTTAGCGGGGGCCTACTCTGGAAACACCATATATTTT. Its protein product is CASSLAGAYSGNTIYF. Looking up the rest from reference TRBV7-6 and TRBJ1-3 gives the full variable domain: GAGVSQSPRYKVTKRGQDVALRCDPISGHVSLYWYRQALGQGPEFLTYFNYEAQQDKSGLPNDRFSAERPEGSISTLTIQRTEQRDSAMYRCASSLAGAYSGNTIYFGEGSWLTVV.

V and J are TRBV18 and TRBJ1-1; tentative D call: TRBD1 (6 bases). The germline gives CDR1 KGHSH, CDR2 LQKENI. V gave up 3 bases and J gave up 1 base, with 12 bases separating them. The CDR3 consists of 15 residues. This CDR3 reads CASSPQGGGNTEAFF. The CDR3 region has the DNA TGTGCCAGCTCACCCCAGGGAGGGGGGAACACTGAAGCTTTCTTT.

The gene calls are TRBV5-6 and TRBJ2-5, with a possible D match to TRBD2 (6 bases). Germline V CDR1 and CDR2: SGHDT, YYEEEE. The CDR3 sequence is 15 residues long. Trimming took 5 bases from V and 2 from J, leaving 16 bases between them. CDR3 amino acids: CASSSGTWPQETQYF. Here the CDR3 DNA reads TGTGCCAGCAGTTCCGGGACTTGGCCTCAAGAGACCCAGTACTTC.

This clone was observed a few times. Different DNA sequences within this sample yield the same CDR3. J is TRBJ2-7 and V is TRBV18; D is unclear. The CDR3 has 12 residues. The germline V and J ends were trimmed by 6 bases and 1 base, with 7 bases remaining between them. Per germline, CDR1 KGHSH and CDR2 LQKENI. The CDR3 DNA follows: TGTGCCAGCTCCCCGAGTTCCTACGAGCAGTACTTC. Residues: CASSPSSYEQYF.

The V gene is TRBV6-5, the J gene TRBJ2-2, with D perhaps matching TRBD2 (6 bases). Per germline, CDR1 MNHEY and CDR2 SVGAGI. This CDR3 is built from 16 residues. The ends were cut back, 2 bases at V and 0 bases at J, with 10 bases in the middle. For the CDR3, the DNA is TGTGCCAGCAGTTACCCCTGGGGGGCGAACACCGGGGAGCTGTTTTTT. Its protein product is CASSYPWGANTGELFF.

J is TRBJ1-3 and V is TRBV7-9; no definite D call. Trimming shortened V by 5 bases and J by 0 bases, and 14 bases separated the two germline ends. Germline loops: CDR1 SEHNR, CDR2 FQNEAQ (reference sequence). The CDR3 consists of 16 residues. The CDR3 sequence is CASSRRLDTSGNTIYF. The CDR3, as DNA: TGTGCCAGCAGCCGCCGCCTTGACACCTCTGGAAACACCATATATTTT.

V is TRBV7-9 and J is TRBJ1-1; 7 nucleotides align to TRBD1. CDR1 is SEHNR and CDR2 is FQNEAQ in the germline V gene (reference sequence). V shed 2 bases, J shed 10 bases, and the junction held 13 bases outside the gene matches. This CDR3 is 15 amino acids long. The DNA of the CDR3 is TGTGCCAGCAGCTTATGGACGGGGAGACAGGGACCAGCTTTCTTT. Amino acid sequence: CASSLWTGRQGPAFF.

V and J are TRBV2 and TRBJ1-2; D gene ambiguous. V lost 4 bases and J lost 0, with 9 bases in between. The CDR3 runs to 14 residues. In germline, CDR1 is SNHLY, CDR2 FYNNEI. CDR3 loop: CASSVSYPNYGYTF. The CDR3 DNA is TGTGCCAGCAGTGTCAGTTACCCTAACTATGGCTACACCTTC.

The chain is built from TRBV7-6 and TRBJ2-5; 13 bases agree with TRBD2. V was pared by 1 base and J by 5 bases, with 1 base of the junction left unmatched. This CDR3 comprises 15 residues. The germline CDR1 and CDR2 sequences are SGHVS and FNYEAQ. The CDR3 here is CASSLGTSGGETQYF. The CDR3 nucleotides are TGTGCCAGCAGCTTAGGGACTAGCGGGGGTGAGACCCAGTACTTC.

This chain links TRBV6-5 with TRBJ2-2, with 10 bases fitting TRBD1. Germline trimming cut 7 bases from V and 7 bases from J; bases unmatched to any gene: 6. This CDR3 region has 14 residues. Germline loops: CDR1 MNHEY, CDR2 SVGAGI. The CDR3 spells CASIWGQGSGELFF. The CDR3 DNA is TGTGCCAGCATATGGGGACAGGGGAGCGGGGAGCTGTTTTTT.